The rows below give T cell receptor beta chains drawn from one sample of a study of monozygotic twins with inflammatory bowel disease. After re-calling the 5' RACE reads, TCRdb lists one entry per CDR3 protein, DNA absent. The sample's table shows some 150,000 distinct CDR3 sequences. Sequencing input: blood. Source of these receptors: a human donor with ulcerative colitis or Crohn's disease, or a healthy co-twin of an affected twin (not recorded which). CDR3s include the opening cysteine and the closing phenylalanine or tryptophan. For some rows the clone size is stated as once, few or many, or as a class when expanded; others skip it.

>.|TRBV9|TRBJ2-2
CASSMRKPGELFF
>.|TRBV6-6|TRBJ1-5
CASSHRDSNQPQHF
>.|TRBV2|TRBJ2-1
CASSINRDRNEQFF
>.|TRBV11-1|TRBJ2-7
CASSLAASGGPRSYEQYF
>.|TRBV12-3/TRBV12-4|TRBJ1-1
CASSRGADTEAFF
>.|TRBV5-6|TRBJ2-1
CASTSRLAGSDRNEQFF
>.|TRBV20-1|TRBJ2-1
CSASPSSGYNEQFF
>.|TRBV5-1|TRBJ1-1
CASSLALGGLAEAFF
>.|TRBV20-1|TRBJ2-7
CSASGQPTSTYEQYF
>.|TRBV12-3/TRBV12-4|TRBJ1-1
CASNSGKRGRGTEAFF
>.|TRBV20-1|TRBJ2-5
CSARDPDGIEETQYF
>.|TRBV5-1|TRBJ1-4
CASRDPGIKEKLFF
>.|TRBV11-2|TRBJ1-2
CASSLAWSNYGYTF
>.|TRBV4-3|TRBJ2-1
CASSQDVQGHEQFF
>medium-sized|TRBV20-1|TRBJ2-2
CSARDLERGVTGELFF
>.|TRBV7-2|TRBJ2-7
CASSSNRASYEQYF
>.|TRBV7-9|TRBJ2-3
CASSSRTRGTDTQYF
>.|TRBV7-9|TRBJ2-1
CAGEDSSYNEQFF
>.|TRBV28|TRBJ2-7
CASRMTRVYEQYF
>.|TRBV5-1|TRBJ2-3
CASRSGTSTDTQYF
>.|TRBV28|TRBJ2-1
CASTLGGSGYNEQFF
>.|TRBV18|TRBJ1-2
CASSPSTDSYGYTF
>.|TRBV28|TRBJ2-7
CASSLLGFEQYF
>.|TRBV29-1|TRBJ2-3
CSVRGEVTDTQYF
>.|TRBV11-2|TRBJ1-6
CASSLDRDGLSYNSPLHF
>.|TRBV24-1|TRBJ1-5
CATSEGTDNSNQPQHF
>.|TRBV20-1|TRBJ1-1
CGGYSTATNTEAFF
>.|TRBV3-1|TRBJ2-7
CASSPYGLANYEQYF
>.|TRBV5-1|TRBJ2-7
CASSGGLVSYEQYF
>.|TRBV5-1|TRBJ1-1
CASSLSFSAEAFF
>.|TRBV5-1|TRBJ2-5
CASSSSGTGEETQYF
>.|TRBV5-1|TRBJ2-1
CASSLDTTPDEQFF
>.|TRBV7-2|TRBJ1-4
CASSSPIAGTGVEKLFF
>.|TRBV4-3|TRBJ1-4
CASSQEWSSTGEKLFF
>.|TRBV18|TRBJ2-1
CASSPGQVRGEQFF
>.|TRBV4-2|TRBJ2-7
CASSQDMGTGGTYEQYF
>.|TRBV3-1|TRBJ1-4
CANSQEWGTGREKLFF
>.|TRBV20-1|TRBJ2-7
CSTSGGPMEYF